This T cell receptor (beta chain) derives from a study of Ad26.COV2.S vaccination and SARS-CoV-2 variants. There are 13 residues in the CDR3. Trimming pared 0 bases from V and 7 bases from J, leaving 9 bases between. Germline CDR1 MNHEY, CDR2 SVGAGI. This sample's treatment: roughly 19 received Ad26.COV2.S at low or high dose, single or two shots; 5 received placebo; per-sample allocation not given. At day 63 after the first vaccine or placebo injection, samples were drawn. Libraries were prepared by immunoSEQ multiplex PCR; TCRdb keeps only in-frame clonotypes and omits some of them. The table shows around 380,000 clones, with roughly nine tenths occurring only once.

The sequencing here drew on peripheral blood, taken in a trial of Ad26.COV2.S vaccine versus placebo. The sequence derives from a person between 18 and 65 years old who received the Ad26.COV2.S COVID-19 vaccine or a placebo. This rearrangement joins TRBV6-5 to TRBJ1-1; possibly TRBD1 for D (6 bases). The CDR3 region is CASSYSRGVEAFF. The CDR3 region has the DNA TGTGCCAGCAGTTACTCCAGGGGAGTTGAAGCTTTCTTT.